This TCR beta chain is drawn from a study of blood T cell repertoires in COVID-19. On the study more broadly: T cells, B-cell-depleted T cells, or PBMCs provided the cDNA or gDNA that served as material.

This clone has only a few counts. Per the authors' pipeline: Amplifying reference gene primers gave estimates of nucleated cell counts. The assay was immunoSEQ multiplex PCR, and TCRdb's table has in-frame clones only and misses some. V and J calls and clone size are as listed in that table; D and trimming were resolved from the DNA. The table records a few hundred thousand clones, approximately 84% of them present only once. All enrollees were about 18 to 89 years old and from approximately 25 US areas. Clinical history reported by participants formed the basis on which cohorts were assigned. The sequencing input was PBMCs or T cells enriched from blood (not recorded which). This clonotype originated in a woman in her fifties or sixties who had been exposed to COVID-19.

The CDR3 region has the DNA TGTGCCTGGAGTGTCCAGGGGGCAGGGGGCCAGCCCCAGCATTTT. It is translated as CAWSVQGAGGQPQHF. The J gene is TRBJ1-5, the V gene TRBV30; TRBD1 aligns across 8 bases. The CDR3 is 15 amino acids. Germline trimming cut 0 bases from V and 7 bases from J; bases unmatched to any gene: 8. Per the germline V gene, CDR1 is GTSNPN and CDR2 is SVGIG (reference sequence).